This T cell receptor (beta chain) is from a study of regulatory dendritic cells for organ transplantation. CD4+ or CD8+ T cells were sorted as naive CD45RA+ or memory CD45RO+. As for this clone: Its antigen is unknown. The germline gene is not matched at one end of the junction; a read error may be the cause.

CDR3 length equals 16 residues. Germline V gene data show CDR1 as SSHAT and CDR2 as FNYEAQ (reference sequence). Method: immunoSEQ multiplex PCR; TCRdb's copy keeps in-frame clones and lacks some. The profile shows about 30,000 clones, about 79% of them singletons. General study results and limits: The most alloreactive TCR clonotypes were found in resting memory CD8+ cells. Memory CD8+ clonal expansion seemed more limited with regulatory than mature dendritic cells. Alloreactive memory CD8+ T cell pools varied considerably between individuals.

The sequenced sample consisted of memory CD4+ T cells from blood. Subset meaning: CD45RO+ memory T cells. The TCR was taken from a human donor in good health. The genes are TRBV7-7 and TRBJ1-3; perhaps TRBD1 as D (5 bases). The DNA of the CDR3 is TGTGCTAGCAGCTTAGGGGACCCGGCCACTGGAAACACCATATATTTT. Amino acids: CASSLGDPATGNTIYF.